This T cell receptor beta chain came from a study of blood T cell repertoires in COVID-19. About the study: Specimens from acute and convalescent COVID-19 originated in the United States, Italy and Spain. T cells, B-cell-depleted T cells, or PBMCs provided the cDNA or gDNA that served as material.

In the original workflow: The authors estimated nucleated cell counts from reference gene primer amplification. Some clones are missing from TCRdb's copy, which holds only in-frame ones; the method was immunoSEQ multiplex PCR. Clone size and the V and J calls come from that table; the DNA yielded D and trimming. The table records roughly 79,000 clones, 80% of them present only once. The CDR3 is 15 residues long. Germline CDR1 reads SGHVS; CDR2 reads FNYEAQ. The V end lost 0 bases, the J end lost 7 bases, and 16 bases lay between the germline ends. The sequence derives from a man in his 60s with active or convalescent COVID-19. Sequencing was done on a sample of peripheral blood. The chain recombines TRBV7-6 with TRBJ2-7, with a possible D match to TRBD1 (5 bases). CDR3 sequence: CASSLALTGAEEQYF. CDR3 in DNA: TGTGCCAGCAGCTTAGCGCTTACAGGAGCTGAGGAGCAGTACTTC.